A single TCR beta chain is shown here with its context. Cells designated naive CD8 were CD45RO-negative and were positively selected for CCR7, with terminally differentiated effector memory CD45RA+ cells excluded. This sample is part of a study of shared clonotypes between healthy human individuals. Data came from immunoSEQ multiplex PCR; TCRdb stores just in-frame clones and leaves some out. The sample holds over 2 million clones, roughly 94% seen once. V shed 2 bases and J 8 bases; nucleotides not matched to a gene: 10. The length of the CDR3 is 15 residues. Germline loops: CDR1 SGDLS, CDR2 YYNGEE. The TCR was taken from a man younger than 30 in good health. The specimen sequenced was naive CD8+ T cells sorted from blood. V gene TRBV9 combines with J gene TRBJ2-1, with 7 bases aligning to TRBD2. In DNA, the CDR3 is TGTGCCAGCAGCGTTACGGGAGGCCCTGGGGATGAGCAGTTCTTC. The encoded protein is CASSVTGGPGDEQFF.